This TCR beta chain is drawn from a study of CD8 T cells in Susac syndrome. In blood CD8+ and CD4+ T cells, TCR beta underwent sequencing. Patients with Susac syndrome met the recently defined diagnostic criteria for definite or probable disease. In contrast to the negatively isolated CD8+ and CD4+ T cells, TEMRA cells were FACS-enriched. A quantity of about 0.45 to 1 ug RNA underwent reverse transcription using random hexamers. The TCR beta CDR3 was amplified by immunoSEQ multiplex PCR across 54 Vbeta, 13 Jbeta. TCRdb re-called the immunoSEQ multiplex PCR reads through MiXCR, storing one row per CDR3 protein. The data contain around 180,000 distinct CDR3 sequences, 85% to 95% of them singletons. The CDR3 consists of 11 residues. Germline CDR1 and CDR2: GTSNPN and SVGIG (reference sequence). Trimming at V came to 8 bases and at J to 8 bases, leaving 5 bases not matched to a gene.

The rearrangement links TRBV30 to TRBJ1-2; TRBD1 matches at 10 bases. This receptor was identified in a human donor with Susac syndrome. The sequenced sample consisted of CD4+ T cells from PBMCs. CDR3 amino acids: CAAGTGVGYTF. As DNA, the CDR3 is TGTGCCGCAGGGACAGGGGTCGGCTACACCTTC.